This passage covers 19 T cell receptor beta chains from one sample sequenced in a study of neurological immune-mediated disorders. In TCRdb, the 5' RACE reads were re-called with MiXCR into one record per CDR3 protein. The sample lists around 100,000 distinct CDR3 sequences; approximately 10% were seen once. Stated time point: longitudinal time-point 3. Sequencing used PBMCs. All receptors come from a female donor with HTLV-1-associated myelopathy (HAM/TSP).

The genes are TRBV20-1 and TRBJ2-1; the match to TRBD2 covers 11 bases. V lost 2 bases to trimming and J lost 4 bases; unmatched junction nucleotides: 4. The germline CDR1 and CDR2 sequences are DFQATT and SNEGSKA (reference sequence). This CDR3 comprises 15 residues. The CDR3 loop reads CSARTLAGGYNEQFF. In DNA, the CDR3 is TGCAGTGCTAGAACTCTAGCGGGGGGATACAATGAGCAGTTCTTC.

Details on this clonotype: Being one base from a much bigger clone, this may be a read error. V is TRBV7-9 and J is TRBJ2-7, with 8 bases identical to TRBD1. This CDR3 has 14 residues. Germline loops: CDR1 SEHNR, CDR2 FQNEAQ (reference sequence). CDR3 region: CTSSLGRGLGEQYF. CDR3 DNA sequence: TGTACCAGCAGCTTAGGCAGGGGGCTCGGCGAGCAGTACTTC.

This clonotype was observed at least ten times. This chain links TRBV2 with TRBJ2-7, with TRBD1 identical over 11 bases. With V trimmed by 6 bases and J by 2 bases, 6 bases remained unmatched. Germline CDR1 is SNHLY and CDR2 is FYNNEI. The CDR3 is made up of 15 amino acids. The CDR3 region has the DNA TGTGCCAGCAGCGCCGGGACAGGGGGGACCTACGAGCAGTACTTC. It encodes CASSAGTGGTYEQYF.

The rearrangement links TRBV28 to TRBJ1-6, with TRBD1 identical over 8 bases. V was pared by 5 bases and J by 13 bases, with 4 bases of the junction left unmatched. CDR1 is MDHEN and CDR2 is SYDVKM in the germline V gene. CDR3 length: 12 amino acids. This CDR3 reads CASSTGTGPLHF. The CDR3 DNA sequence: TGTGCCAGCAGTACAGGGACAGGTCCCCTCCACTTT. The full variable domain, in which reference TRBV28 and TRBJ1-6 provide the parts outside the CDR3, is DVKVTQSSRYLVKRTGEKVFLECVQDMDHENMFWYRQDPGLGLRLIYFSYDVKMKEKGDIPEGYSVSREKKERFSLILESASTNQTSMYLCASSTGTGPLHFGNGTRLTVT.

This clonotype was detected ten times or more. This sequence joins TRBV5-1 and TRBJ2-2, with D hard to call. The CDR3 loop spans 16 amino acids. Germline CDR1 SGHRS, CDR2 YFSETQ. Trimming removed 0 bases at V and 6 bases at J, with 15 bases between. The CDR3: CASSLVGSSVPGELFF. The CDR3 DNA sequence: TGCGCCAGCAGCTTGGTAGGCTCCTCTGTACCCGGGGAGCTGTTTTTT.

At least ten counts were recorded for this clonotype. In DNA, the CDR3 is TGTGCCAGCAGCCAAGATCCTAGCGGGGACATTCAGTACTTC. It yields the protein CASSQDPSGDIQYF. This chain joins TRBV3-1 and TRBJ2-4; TRBD2 matches 9 bases. The germline CDR1 and CDR2 sequences are LGHDT and YNNKEL (reference sequence). V gave up 0 bases and J gave up 8 bases; unmatched junction bases: 2. The CDR3 length is 14 residues.

Note on this clonotype: One junction end disagrees with the germline gene, perhaps due to a read error. This chain uses TRBV20-1 with TRBJ1-1; no clear D gene. This CDR3 contains 10 residues. Germline CDR1 is DFQATT and CDR2 is SNEGSKA (reference sequence). The CDR3 sequence is CSASRTEAYF. CDR3 DNA: TGCAGTGCTTCCCGAACTGAAGCTTACTTT.

This clonotype was observed at least ten times. CDR3 bases: TGCAGTGCTATGAGACTAGCGGGGGGCGCCCTTTCCTACGAGCAGTACTTC. Translating gives CSAMRLAGGALSYEQYF. V usage is TRBV20-1 and J usage is TRBJ2-7; TRBD2 matches at 13 bases. J gave up 1 base and V 4 bases, and 10 bases lay outside the gene matches. The CDR3 loop spans 17 amino acids. Germline lookup yields CDR1 DFQATT and CDR2 SNEGSKA (reference sequence).

This clonotype has at least ten counts. The CDR3 DNA reads TGTGCCACCAGTGATTTGGCCGGATCTAGCACAGATACGCAGTATTTT. It encodes CATSDLAGSSTDTQYF. The chain couples TRBV24-1 to TRBJ2-3, with D uncertain. V was shortened by 0 bases and J by 0 bases, with 9 bases between the two germline ends. This CDR3 is built from 16 residues. The germline gives CDR1 KGHDR, CDR2 SFDVKD.

The chain combines TRBV29-1 with TRBJ2-7; D is undetermined. The CDR3 is 11 amino acids. Germline CDR1 SQVTM, CDR2 ANQGSEA. The V gene lost 4 bases and the J gene lost 2 bases, with 6 bases spanning the gap. DNA of the CDR3: TGCAGCGTTGCCCAACCCTACGAGCAGTACTTC. Amino acid sequence: CSVAQPYEQYF.

This clonotype was seen ten or more times. The genes are TRBV5-1 and TRBJ2-2; 7 positions agree with TRBD2. The junction had 6 bases not matched to a gene; V was cut back by 5 bases and J by 5 bases. Germline-derived CDR1 and CDR2 are SGHRS and YFSETQ. This CDR3 contains 14 residues. CDR3 region: CASRSLADTGELFF. The CDR3 DNA reads TGCGCCAGCAGGTCCCTAGCGGATACCGGGGAGCTGTTTTTT.

This chain uses TRBV28 with TRBJ2-2; TRBD1 matches 9 bases. CDR3 length equals 16 residues. With V trimmed by 1 base and J by 6 bases, 6 bases remained unmatched. From germline, CDR1 is MDHEN and CDR2 SYDVKM. Here the CDR3 reads CASSLFGQGLAGELFF. The CDR3 DNA reads as TGTGCCAGCAGTTTATTCGGACAGGGGCTAGCCGGGGAGCTGTTTTTT.

This clonotype has at least ten counts. J is TRBJ2-7 and V is TRBV12-3 or TRBV12-4; D is undetermined. Trimming pared 3 bases from V and 4 bases from J, leaving 13 bases between. CDR3 length: 14 amino acids. CDR3 sequence: CASSLSSGGYEQYF. The DNA of the CDR3 is TGTGCCAGCAGTTTGTCATCTGGTGGATACGAGCAGTACTTC.

In DNA form, the CDR3 reads TGTGCCAGTAGCGGGGGGGTCTACGAGCAGTACTTC. Amino acid sequence: CASSGGVYEQYF. V is TRBV2 and J is TRBJ2-7; 11 nucleotides match TRBD2. The trim removed 9 bases at V and 3 bases at J, leaving 1 base unmatched. Germline assignment: CDR1 SNHLY and CDR2 FYNNEI. This CDR3 comprises 12 residues.

This clonotype was counted between two and nine times. This rearrangement joins TRBV20-1 to TRBJ2-3; D ambiguous. CDR1 is DFQATT and CDR2 is SNEGSKA in the germline V gene (reference sequence). CDR3 length equals 16 residues. V was clipped by 6 bases and J by 0 bases, with 19 bases between them. The CDR3 region is CSALELPNPSTDTQYF. In DNA form, the CDR3 reads TGCAGTGCCCTCGAACTACCCAATCCTAGCACAGATACGCAGTATTTT.

This chain connects TRBV20-1 to TRBJ2-2; tentative D call: TRBD2 (5 bases). The CDR3 is 12 amino acids. Germline-derived CDR1 and CDR2 are DFQATT and SNEGSKA (reference sequence). V gave up 7 bases and J gave up 6 bases, with 12 bases separating them. The CDR3 nucleotides read TGCAGTGGCCGGGAAGGCGCCGGGGAGCTGTTTTTT. It translates to CSGREGAGELFF.

This clonotype was seen many times. The rearrangement joins TRBV9 to TRBJ2-1; D may be TRBD1 or TRBD2 (6 bases each). This CDR3 has 18 residues. Germline CDR1 SGDLS, CDR2 YYNGEE. V was shortened by 0 bases and J by 1 base, with 17 bases between the two germline ends. The CDR3 sequence: CASSVGPWGARSYNEQFF. The CDR3 bases are TGTGCCAGCAGCGTAGGACCCTGGGGGGCCAGGTCCTACAATGAGCAGTTCTTC.

This clonotype was detected many times. This sequence joins TRBV5-6 and TRBJ1-6; D is possibly TRBD1 (6 bases). From germline, CDR1 is SGHDT and CDR2 YYEEEE. V was pared by 1 base and J by 7 bases, with 12 bases between. The CDR3 contains 15 residues. The CDR3 sequence: CASSLTGHLNSPLHF. DNA for the CDR3: TGTGCCAGCAGCTTGACGGGACACCTGAATTCACCCCTCCACTTT.

This clonotype showed up just once. This clone may be a read error of a much larger clone one base away. The J gene is TRBJ2-1, the V gene TRBV7-2; tentative D call: TRBD1 (5 bases). Looked up from germline, CDR1 is SGHTA and CDR2 is FQGNSA. The CDR3 has 14 residues. The CDR3 DNA is TGTGTCAGCAGCTTATCGCAGGGCCACAATGAGCAGTTCTTC. Its translation: CVSSLSQGHNEQFF.